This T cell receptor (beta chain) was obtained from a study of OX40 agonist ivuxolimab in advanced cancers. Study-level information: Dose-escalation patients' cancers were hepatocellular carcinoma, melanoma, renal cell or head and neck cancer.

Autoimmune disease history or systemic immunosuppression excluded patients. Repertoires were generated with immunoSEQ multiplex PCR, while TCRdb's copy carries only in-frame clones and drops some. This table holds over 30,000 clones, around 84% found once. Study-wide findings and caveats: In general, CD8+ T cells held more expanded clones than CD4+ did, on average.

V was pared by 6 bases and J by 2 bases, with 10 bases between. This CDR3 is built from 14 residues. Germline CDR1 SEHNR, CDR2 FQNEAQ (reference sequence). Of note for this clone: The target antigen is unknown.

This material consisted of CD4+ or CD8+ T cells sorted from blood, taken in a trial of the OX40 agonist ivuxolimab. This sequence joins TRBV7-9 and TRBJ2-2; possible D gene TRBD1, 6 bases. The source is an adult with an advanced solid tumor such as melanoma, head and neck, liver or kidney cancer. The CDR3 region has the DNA TGTGCCAGCAGGGACAGATCCAACACCGGGGAGCTGTTTTTT. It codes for CASRDRSNTGELFF.